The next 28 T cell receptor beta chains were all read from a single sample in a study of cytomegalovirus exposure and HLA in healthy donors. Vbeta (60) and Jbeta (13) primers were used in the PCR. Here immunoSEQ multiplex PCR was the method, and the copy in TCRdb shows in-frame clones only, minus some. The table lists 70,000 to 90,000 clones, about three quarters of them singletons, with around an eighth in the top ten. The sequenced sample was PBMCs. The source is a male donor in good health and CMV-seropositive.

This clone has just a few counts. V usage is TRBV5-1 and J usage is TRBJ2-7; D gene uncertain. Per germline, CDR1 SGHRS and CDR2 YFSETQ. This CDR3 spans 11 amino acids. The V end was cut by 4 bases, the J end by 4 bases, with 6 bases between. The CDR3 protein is CASSDGYEQYF. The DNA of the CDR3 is TGCGCCAGCAGCGACGGGTACGAGCAGTACTTC.

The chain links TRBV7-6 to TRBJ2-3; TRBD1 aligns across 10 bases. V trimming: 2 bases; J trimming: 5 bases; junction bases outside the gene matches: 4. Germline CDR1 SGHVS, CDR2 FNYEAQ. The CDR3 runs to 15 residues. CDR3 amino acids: CASSLYRDRGDTQYF. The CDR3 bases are TGTGCCAGCAGCTTATACAGGGACAGGGGAGATACGCAGTATTTT.

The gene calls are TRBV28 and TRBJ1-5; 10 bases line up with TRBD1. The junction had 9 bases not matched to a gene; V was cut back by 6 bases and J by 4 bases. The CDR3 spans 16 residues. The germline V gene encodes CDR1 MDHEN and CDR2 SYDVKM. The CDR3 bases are TGTGCCAGCAGATCTATGGGGACAGGGGCAAATCAGCCCCAGCATTTT. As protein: CASRSMGTGANQPQHF.

CDR3 nucleotides: TGTGCCAGCAGTTACTCTGGGGGCGCGAATGAAAAACTGTTTTTT. Translating gives CASSYSGGANEKLFF. This chain links TRBV6-6 with TRBJ1-4; TRBD1 might be the D (6 bases). Trimming took off 0 bases at V and 5 bases at J, with 10 bases between the two ends. The CDR3 sequence is 15 residues long. Germline-derived CDR1 and CDR2 are MNHNY and SVGAGI (reference sequence).

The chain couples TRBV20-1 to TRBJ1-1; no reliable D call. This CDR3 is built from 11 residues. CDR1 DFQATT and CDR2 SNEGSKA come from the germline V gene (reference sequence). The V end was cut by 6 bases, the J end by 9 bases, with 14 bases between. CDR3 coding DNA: TGCAGTGCCTTGGAGGTCGACAAAGCTTTCTTT. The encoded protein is CSALEVDKAFF.

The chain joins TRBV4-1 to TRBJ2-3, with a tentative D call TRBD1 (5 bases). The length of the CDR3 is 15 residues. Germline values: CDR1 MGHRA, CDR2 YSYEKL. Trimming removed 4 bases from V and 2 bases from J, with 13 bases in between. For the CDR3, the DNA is TGCGCCAGCAGCCGTACAGGTATCAACACAGATACGCAGTATTTT. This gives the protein CASSRTGINTDTQYF.

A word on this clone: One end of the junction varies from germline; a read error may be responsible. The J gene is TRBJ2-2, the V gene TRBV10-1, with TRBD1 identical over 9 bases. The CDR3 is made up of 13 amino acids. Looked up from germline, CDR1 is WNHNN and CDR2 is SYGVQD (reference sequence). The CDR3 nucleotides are TGCGCCAGCAGGGACAGGGGCTACGGGGAGCTGTTTTTC. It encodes CASRDRGYGELFF.

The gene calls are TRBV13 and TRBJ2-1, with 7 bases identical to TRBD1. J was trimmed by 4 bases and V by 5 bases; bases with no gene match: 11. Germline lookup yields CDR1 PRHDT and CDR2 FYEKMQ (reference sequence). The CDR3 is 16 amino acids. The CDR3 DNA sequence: TGTGCCAGCAGCCGAGGACGGAACAGGGGTTACAATGAGCAGTTCTTC. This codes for CASSRGRNRGYNEQFF.

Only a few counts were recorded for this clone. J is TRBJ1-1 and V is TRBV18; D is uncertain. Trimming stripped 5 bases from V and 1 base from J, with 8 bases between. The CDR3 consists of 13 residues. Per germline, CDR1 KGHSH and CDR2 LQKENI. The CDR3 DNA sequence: TGTGCCAGCTCAACCTCGGGGAACACTGAAGCTTTCTTT. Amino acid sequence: CASSTSGNTEAFF.

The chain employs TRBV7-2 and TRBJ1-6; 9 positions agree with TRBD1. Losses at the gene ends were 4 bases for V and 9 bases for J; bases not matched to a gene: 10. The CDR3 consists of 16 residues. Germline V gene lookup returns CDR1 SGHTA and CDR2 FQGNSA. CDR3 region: CASSSGRQGEVSPLHF. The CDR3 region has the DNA TGTGCCAGCAGCTCCGGCAGACAGGGGGAGGTTTCACCCCTCCACTTT. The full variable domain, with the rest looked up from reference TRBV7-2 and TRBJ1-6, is GAGVSQSPSNKVTEKGKDVELRCDPISGHTALYWYRQSLGQGLEFLIYFQGNSAPDKSGLPSDRFSAERTGGSVSTLTIQRTQQEDSAVYLCASSSGRQGEVSPLHFGNGTRLTVT.

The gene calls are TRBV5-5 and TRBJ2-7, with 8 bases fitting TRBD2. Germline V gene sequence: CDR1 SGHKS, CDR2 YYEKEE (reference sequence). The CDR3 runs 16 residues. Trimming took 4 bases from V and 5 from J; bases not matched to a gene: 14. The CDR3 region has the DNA TGTGCCAGCAGCCGGGATACCGGGACTAGAGATCACGAGCAGTACTTC. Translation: CASSRDTGTRDHEQYF.

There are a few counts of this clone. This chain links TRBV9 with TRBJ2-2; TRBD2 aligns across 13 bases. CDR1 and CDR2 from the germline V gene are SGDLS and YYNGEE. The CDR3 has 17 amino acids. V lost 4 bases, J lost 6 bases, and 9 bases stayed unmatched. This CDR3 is CASSPSRTSGGPGELFF. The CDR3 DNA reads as TGTGCCAGCAGCCCGAGTAGGACTAGCGGGGGTCCCGGGGAGCTGTTTTTT.

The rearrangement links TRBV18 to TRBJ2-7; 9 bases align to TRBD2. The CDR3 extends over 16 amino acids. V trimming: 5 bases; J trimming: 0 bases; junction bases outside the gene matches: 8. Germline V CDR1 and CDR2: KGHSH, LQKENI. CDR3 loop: CASSSFSGGASYEQYF. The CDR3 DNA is TGTGCCAGCTCATCATTTAGCGGGGGCGCCTCCTACGAGCAGTACTTC.

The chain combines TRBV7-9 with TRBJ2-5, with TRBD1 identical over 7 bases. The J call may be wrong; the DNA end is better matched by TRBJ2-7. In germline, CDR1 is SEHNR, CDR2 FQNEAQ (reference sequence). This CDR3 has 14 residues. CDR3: CASSLMTGPYEQYF. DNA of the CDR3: TGTGCCAGCAGCTTAATGACAGGGCCCTACGAGCAGTACTTC.

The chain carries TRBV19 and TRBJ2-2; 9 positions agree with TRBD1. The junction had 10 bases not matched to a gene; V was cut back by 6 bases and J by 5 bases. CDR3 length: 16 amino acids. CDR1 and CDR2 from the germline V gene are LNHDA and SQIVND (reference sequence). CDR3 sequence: CASRTGQGSRTGELFF. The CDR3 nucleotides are TGTGCCAGTAGAACCGGACAGGGGAGTAGGACCGGGGAGCTGTTTTTT.

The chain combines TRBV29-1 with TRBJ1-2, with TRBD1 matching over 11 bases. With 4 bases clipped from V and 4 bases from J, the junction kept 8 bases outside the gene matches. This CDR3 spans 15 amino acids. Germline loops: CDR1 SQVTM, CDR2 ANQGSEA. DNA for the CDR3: TGCAGCGTTGTCCGGACAGGGGGCCGAGGCTATGGCTACACCTTC. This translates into CSVVRTGGRGYGYTF.

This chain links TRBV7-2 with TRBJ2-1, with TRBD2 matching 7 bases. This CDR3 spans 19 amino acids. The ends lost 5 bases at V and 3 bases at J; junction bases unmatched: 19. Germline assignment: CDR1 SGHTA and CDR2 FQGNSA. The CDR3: CASSRTPTLLAQIYNEQFF. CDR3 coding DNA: TGTGCCAGCAGCCGAACGCCCACGCTACTAGCGCAAATCTACAATGAGCAGTTCTTC.

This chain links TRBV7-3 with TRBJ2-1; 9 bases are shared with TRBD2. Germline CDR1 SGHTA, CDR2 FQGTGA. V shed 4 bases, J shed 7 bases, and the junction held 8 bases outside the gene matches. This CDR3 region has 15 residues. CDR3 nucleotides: TGTGCCAGCAGCTCCGGGACTAGCCCCACAAATGAGCAGTTCTTC. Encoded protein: CASSSGTSPTNEQFF.

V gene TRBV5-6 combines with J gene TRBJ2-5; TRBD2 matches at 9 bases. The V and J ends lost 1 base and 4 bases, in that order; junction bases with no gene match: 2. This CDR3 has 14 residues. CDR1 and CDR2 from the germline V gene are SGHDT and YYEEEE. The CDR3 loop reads CASSLYSGGETQYF. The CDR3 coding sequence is TGTGCCAGCAGCTTGTATAGCGGGGGAGAGACCCAGTACTTC.

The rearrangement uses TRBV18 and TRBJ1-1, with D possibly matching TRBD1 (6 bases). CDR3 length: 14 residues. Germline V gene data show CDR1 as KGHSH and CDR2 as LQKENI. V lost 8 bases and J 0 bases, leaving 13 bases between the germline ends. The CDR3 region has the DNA TGTGCCAGCGACAGGCAGGGGATGAACACTGAAGCTTTCTTT. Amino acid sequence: CASDRQGMNTEAFF.

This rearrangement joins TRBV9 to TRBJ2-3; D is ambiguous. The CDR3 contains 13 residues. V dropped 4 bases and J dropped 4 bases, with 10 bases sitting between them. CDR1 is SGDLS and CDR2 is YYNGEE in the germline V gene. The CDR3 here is CASSPLLPDTQYF. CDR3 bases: TGTGCCAGCAGCCCCCTACTACCAGATACGCAGTATTTT.

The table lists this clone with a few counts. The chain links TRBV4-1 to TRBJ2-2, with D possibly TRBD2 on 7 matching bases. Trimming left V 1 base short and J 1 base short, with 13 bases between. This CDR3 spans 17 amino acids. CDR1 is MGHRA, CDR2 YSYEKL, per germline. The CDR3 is CASSQAYRGGNTGELFF. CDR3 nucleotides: TGCGCCAGCAGCCAAGCGTATAGGGGGGGGAACACCGGGGAGCTGTTTTTT.

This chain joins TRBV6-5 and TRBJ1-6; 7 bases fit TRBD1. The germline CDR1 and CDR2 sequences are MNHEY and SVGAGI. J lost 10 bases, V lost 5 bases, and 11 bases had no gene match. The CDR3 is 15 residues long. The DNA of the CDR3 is TGTGCCAGCAGTCGCGGGGCCCAGGGGGAATCACCCCTCCACTTT. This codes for CASSRGAQGESPLHF.

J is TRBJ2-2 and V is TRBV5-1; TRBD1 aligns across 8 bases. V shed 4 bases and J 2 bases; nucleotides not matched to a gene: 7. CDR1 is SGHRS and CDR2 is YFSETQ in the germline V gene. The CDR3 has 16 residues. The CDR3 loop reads CASSPTGTGNTGELFF. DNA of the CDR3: TGCGCCAGCAGCCCCACCGGGACAGGCAACACCGGGGAGCTGTTTTTT.

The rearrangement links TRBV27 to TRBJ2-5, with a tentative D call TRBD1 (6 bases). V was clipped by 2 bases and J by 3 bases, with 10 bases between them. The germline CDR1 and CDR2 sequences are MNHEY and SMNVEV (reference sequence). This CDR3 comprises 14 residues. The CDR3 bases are TGTGCCAGCAGTTTAAGGGCAGGGGAAGAGACCCAGTACTTC. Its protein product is CASSLRAGEETQYF.

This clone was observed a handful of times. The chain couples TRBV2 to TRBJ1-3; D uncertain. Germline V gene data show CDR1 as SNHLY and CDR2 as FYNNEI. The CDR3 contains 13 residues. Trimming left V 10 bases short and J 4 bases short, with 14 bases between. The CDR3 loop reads CAIYAGSGNTIYF. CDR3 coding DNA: TGTGCCATCTATGCGGGGTCGGGAAACACCATATATTTT.

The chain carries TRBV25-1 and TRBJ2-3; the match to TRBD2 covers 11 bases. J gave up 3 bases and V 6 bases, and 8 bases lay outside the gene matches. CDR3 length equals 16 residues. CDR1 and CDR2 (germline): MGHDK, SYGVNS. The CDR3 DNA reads TGTGCCAGCAGCGATACTACTAGCGGGAGAACAGATACGCAGTATTTT. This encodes CASSDTTSGRTDTQYF.

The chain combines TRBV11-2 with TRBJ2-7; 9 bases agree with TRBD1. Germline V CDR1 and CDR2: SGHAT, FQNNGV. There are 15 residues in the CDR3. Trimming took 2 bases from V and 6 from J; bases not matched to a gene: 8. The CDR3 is CASSLRGQGVSEQYF. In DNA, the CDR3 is TGTGCCAGCAGCTTAAGGGGACAGGGAGTGAGCGAGCAGTACTTC.